One sample yielded the 22 T cell receptor beta chains listed below, sequenced in a study of tumor-infiltrating lymphocytes in primary liver carcinoma. Total RNA and DNA came together from around 20-30 mg of bulk tissue without cell sorting. A primer in the constant region served to generate TCR beta cDNA from 500 ng of total RNA. Sequencing libraries for TCR beta derived from three nested multiplex PCR rounds that used slightly modified ARM-PCR. TRBV1-TRBV30 forward primers paired with a C-beta reverse primer were used in the first two PCR rounds, which ran approximately 10 cycles each. TCRdb passed the multiplex PCR reads through MiXCR, listing each CDR3 protein once. Altogether approximately 99,000 distinct CDR3 sequences are present, 55% to 75% being singletons, with the ten largest covering around 9.1%. The material sequenced was liver tumor tissue from sampling region 5. The subset here: tumor region T5, tumor centre. Receptors originate from a woman aged 60 to 75 with primary liver carcinoma and hepatitis B virus infection.

This clonotype was detected only once. The chain is built from TRBV12-3 or TRBV12-4 and TRBJ2-5; 14 nucleotides align to TRBD2. J was trimmed by 10 bases and V by 10 bases; bases with no gene match: 20. This CDR3 spans 17 amino acids. In DNA form, the CDR3 reads TGTGCCATCAGAAGACTAGCGGGGGGGCCGAGAGTAGAAGACCAGTACTTC. This codes for CAIRRLAGGPRVEDQYF.

A word on this clonotype: The CDR3 does not end in the conserved phenylalanine or tryptophan, so this is likely a read error. This chain uses TRBV11-3 with TRBJ2-5, with D maybe TRBD1 (5 bases). The CDR3 spans 12 residues. Germline CDR1 and CDR2: SGHNT and YENEEA. CDR3 DNA sequence: TGTGTCATCAGCTTAGGGGAAGAGACCCAGTACCTC. Its protein is CVISLGEETQYL.

In this sample, this clonotype turned up a few times. The V call is TRBV5-1, the J call TRBJ2-3; a weak D match, TRBD2 (7 bases). V lost 2 bases, J lost 0 bases, and 10 bases lay in between. Germline-derived CDR1 and CDR2 are SGHRS and YFSETQ. The CDR3 contains 15 residues. CDR3 nucleotides: TGCGCCAGCAGCTTCGAGGGGGGGAGCACAGATACGCAGTATTTT. Its translation: CASSFEGGSTDTQYF. Variable domain in full (rest from reference TRBV5-1 and TRBJ2-3): KAGVTQTPRYLIKTRGQQVTLSCSPISGHRSVSWYQQTPGQGLQFLFEYFSETQRNKGNFPGRFSGRQFSNSRSEMNVSTLELGDSALYLCASSFEGGSTDTQYFGPGTRLTVL.

This clonotype was picked up a small number of times. This may be a read error: a much more frequent sequence differs by one nucleotide. The chain carries TRBV7-9 and TRBJ2-5; D is uncertain. CDR3 size: 10 residues. The germline gives CDR1 SEHNR, CDR2 FQNEAQ (reference sequence). CDR3 in DNA: TGTGCCAGCCACCAAGAGACCCAGCACTTC. This encodes CASHQETQHF.

Turning to this clonotype: A junction boundary mismatches the germline segment, possibly from a read error. The chain has TRBV12-3 or TRBV12-4 and TRBJ1-1; D not resolved. The CDR3 length is 16 residues. CDR3 sequence (DNA): TGTACCAGCAGTTTAGCGCGGCCCCCTGACACGGGTGAAGCTTTCTTT. Translation: CTSSLARPPDTGEAFF.

In this sample, this clonotype turned up a few times. Just one base apart from a much larger clone, this may be a read error. V is TRBV6-1 and J is TRBJ2-5; D is ambiguous. Germline V gene sequence: CDR1 MNHNS, CDR2 SASEGT. This CDR3 spans 15 amino acids. The CDR3 DNA reads as TGTGCCAGCAGTGAAGCAACCGGTACCCAAGAGATCCAGTACTTC. It encodes CASSEATGTQEIQYF.

This clonotype was counted many times. The V gene is TRBV12-3 or TRBV12-4, the J gene TRBJ2-5, with D possibly matching TRBD2 (6 bases). There are 13 residues in the CDR3. V lost 8 bases to trimming and J lost 2 bases, with 12 bases between them. CDR3: CASGRLAQETQYF. The CDR3 DNA follows: TGTGCCAGCGGGAGGCTAGCGCAAGAGACCCAGTACTTC.

Ten or more counts support this clonotype. The chain uses TRBV5-6 and TRBJ2-1; D is unresolved. The CDR3 loop spans 15 amino acids. CDR1 and CDR2 (germline): SGHDT, YYEEEE. V lost 4 bases and J lost 4, with 15 bases in between. The CDR3 sequence is CASSDGGTRYNEQFF. The CDR3, as DNA: TGTGCCAGCAGCGATGGCGGCACTCGATACAATGAGCAGTTCTTC.

This clonotype occurred many times. This rearrangement joins TRBV30 to TRBJ1-1, with D unresolved. The germline gives CDR1 GTSNPN, CDR2 SVGIG (reference sequence). The CDR3 is 11 residues long. Trimming removed 5 bases at V and 5 bases at J, with 9 bases between. CDR3 protein: CAWARRTEAFF. CDR3 sequence (DNA): TGTGCCTGGGCAAGAAGGACTGAAGCTTTCTTT.

Details on this clonotype: It is likely a read error, because the conserved phenylalanine at the end of the CDR3 is missing. V and J are TRBV6-2 or TRBV6-3 and TRBJ2-5; TRBD2 agrees at 8 bases. This CDR3 comprises 17 residues. Germline V lookup: CDR1 MNHEY, CDR2 SVGEGT. J lost 4 bases, V lost 1 base, and 11 bases had no gene match. CDR3 bases: TGTGCCAGCAGTTACTACTCAAGAAGCGGGAGAAGAGAGACCCAGTACCTC. It translates to CASSYYSRSGRRETQYL.

Concerning this clonotype: An end of the junction differs from the germline gene, which may be a read error. The CDR3 region is CSVGTYDGSYDYTF. In DNA form, the CDR3 reads TGCAGTGTTGGAACCTATGACGGTTCCTATGACTACACCTTC. This rearrangement joins TRBV29-1 to TRBJ1-2; unclear D gene. This CDR3 spans 14 amino acids. In germline, CDR1 is SQVTM, CDR2 ANQGSEA. The full variable domain, rest sourced from reference TRBV29-1 and TRBJ1-2, is SAVISQKPSRDICQRGTSLTIQCQVDSQVTMMFWYRQQPGQSLTLIATANQGSEATYESGFVIDKFPISRPNLTFSTLTVSNMSPEDSSIYLCSVGTYDGSYDYTFGSGTRLTVV.

Regarding this clonotype: Since the CDR3 does not end with the conserved phenylalanine or tryptophan, this likely comes from a read error. The chain is built from TRBV11-2 and TRBJ2-3; TRBD2 might be the D (6 bases). Germline V gene sequence: CDR1 SGHAT, CDR2 FQNNGV. Deletions cut 8 bases from V and 11 bases from J, with 20 bases between. The CDR3 is 13 amino acids. CDR3: CASGLRRGNKQYL. DNA of the CDR3: TGTGCCAGCGGCCTGCGACGGGGGAATAAGCAGTATTTA.

As for this clonotype: A junction end diverges from the germline sequence, so it may reflect a read error. The V gene is TRBV11-2, the J gene TRBJ1-1; D not certain. The CDR3 runs 13 residues. Germline V CDR1 and CDR2: SGHAT, FQNNGV. CDR3 in DNA: TGTGACAGCAGCATGACAACGAGCACTGAAGCTTTCTTT. Protein: CDSSMTTSTEAFF.

On this clonotype itself: As the CDR3 is not closed by the conserved phenylalanine or tryptophan, this likely results from a read error. The chain employs TRBV7-8 and TRBJ2-7; 11 nucleotides line up with TRBD1. Looked up from germline, CDR1 is SGHVS and CDR2 is FQNEAQ. V gave up 5 bases and J gave up 7 bases; unmatched junction bases: 10. The length of the CDR3 is 15 residues. In DNA form, the CDR3 reads TGTGCCAGCAGCGTAGGACAGGGGGCGATGGGGGAGCAGTACTCC. Translated: CASSVGQGAMGEQYS.

A note on this clonotype: One end of the junction does not line up with germline, which may come from a read error. V and J are TRBV6-5 and TRBJ1-1; TRBD1 matches 8 bases. The CDR3 is 16 residues long. CDR1 is MNHEY, CDR2 SVGAGI, per germline. The DNA of the CDR3 is TGTGTCAGCAGTGGACAGGGAGTCGTAAGTAACACTGAAGCTTTCTTT. The encoded protein is CVSSGQGVVSNTEAFF.

This clonotype was seen once. The chain combines TRBV20-1 with TRBJ2-7, with 11 bases that match TRBD2. Trimming took 6 bases from V and 6 from J; bases not matched to a gene: 16. This CDR3 contains 16 residues. Germline V gene sequence: CDR1 DFQATT, CDR2 SNEGSKA (reference sequence). CDR3 loop: CSANIAGGPSPGEQYF. DNA of the CDR3: TGCAGTGCCAATATAGCGGGAGGGCCCTCTCCCGGCGAGCAGTACTTC.

Points on this clonotype: An end of the junction differs from the germline gene, which may be a read error. This chain connects TRBV11-2 to TRBJ1-1, with D unresolved. CDR3 length: 15 residues. CDR1 and CDR2 (germline): SGHAT, FQNNGV. In DNA, the CDR3 is TGTGCCATCAGCCCTTTTGACGGAATGAACACTGAGGCTTTCTTT. Amino acids: CAISPFDGMNTEAFF.

This clonotype was counted at least ten times. The chain is built from TRBV9 and TRBJ2-3; D may be TRBD2 (6 bases). CDR3 length equals 14 residues. Germline lookup yields CDR1 SGDLS and CDR2 YYNGEE. V shed 2 bases and J shed 5 bases, with 12 bases lying between them. DNA for the CDR3: TGTGCCAGCAGCGTTCGGGGGTTGGGAGATACGCAGTATTTT. Its translation is CASSVRGLGDTQYF.

This clonotype was observed a handful of times. A much larger clonotype is one base distant, so this may be a read error. The V gene is TRBV6-5, the J gene TRBJ1-3; D possibly corresponds to TRBD1 (6 bases). The V gene's germline CDR1 is MNHEY and CDR2 SVGAGI. CDR3 length: 15 amino acids. CDR3 bases: TGTACCAGCAGGCCACCGGGGGGCCGCAGGAACACCATATATTTT. Translating gives CTSRPPGGRRNTIYF.

This clonotype was seen a single time. A much bigger clone sits one base away, suggesting this may be a read error. The rearrangement joins TRBV5-8 to TRBJ2-7; 7 bases match TRBD1. CDR3 length: 15 residues. Germline CDR1 reads SGHTS; CDR2 reads YDEGEE. J lost 4 bases, V lost 1 base, and 8 bases had no gene match. CDR3 DNA sequence: TGTGCCAGCAGCTTGTTCGGGACAGAGGTTTACGAGCAGTACTTC. Its protein is CASSLFGTEVYEQYF.

This clonotype was found many times. CDR3: CASSPLAEETQYF. In nucleotides, the CDR3 is TGTGCCAGCAGCCCCTTGGCGGAAGAGACCCAGTACTTC. The genes are TRBV14 and TRBJ2-5; D is undetermined. Trimming removed 4 bases from V and 3 bases from J, with 9 bases in between. Germline CDR1 reads SGHDN; CDR2 reads FVKESK. The CDR3 consists of 13 residues.

Comment on this clonotype: This CDR3 is missing its conserved last phenylalanine or tryptophan, likely due to a read error. This chain links TRBV30 with TRBJ2-1; D remains unclear. Germline V CDR1 and CDR2: GTSNPN, SVGIG (reference sequence). The CDR3 consists of 11 residues. Trimming removed 6 bases from V and 7 bases from J, with 10 bases in between. The CDR3 nucleotides are TGTGCCTGTGGAGCCGGGAATGAGCAGTTCTTA. Amino acid sequence: CACGAGNEQFL.